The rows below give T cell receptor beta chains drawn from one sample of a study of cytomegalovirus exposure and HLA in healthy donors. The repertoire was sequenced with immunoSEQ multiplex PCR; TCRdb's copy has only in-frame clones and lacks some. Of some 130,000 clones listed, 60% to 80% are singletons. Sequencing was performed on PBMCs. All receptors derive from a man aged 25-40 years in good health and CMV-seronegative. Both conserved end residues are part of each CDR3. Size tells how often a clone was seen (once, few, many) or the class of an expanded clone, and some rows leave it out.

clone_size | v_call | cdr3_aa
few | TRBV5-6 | CASSSGQGKAFF
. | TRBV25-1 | CASSDGVKETQYF
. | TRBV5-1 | CASSGGLASGELFF
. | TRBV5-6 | CASSLVGTKWYEQYF
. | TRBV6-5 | CASRALAGGRDEQYF
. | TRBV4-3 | CASSPASGSADTQYF
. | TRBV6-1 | CASSEGGANSYEQYF
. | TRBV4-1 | CASTRQGAGHTEAFF
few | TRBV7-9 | CASSTGTDEKLFF
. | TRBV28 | CASSPLRDSANEQFF
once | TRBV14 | CASSNRVAGETQYF
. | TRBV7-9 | CASSSVGGSYEQYF
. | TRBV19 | CASSSLMREADTQYF
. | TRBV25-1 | CASSETGSITDGYTF
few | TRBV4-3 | CASSQALSGIPTSTDTQYF